Presented here are 16 T cell receptor beta chains from one specimen sequenced in a study of vaccination effects on CD4 cells after COVID-19. Sequencing used immunoSEQ multiplex PCR; TCRdb keeps in-frame clones, though not all of them. The sample yields tens of thousands of clones, over 70% seen once. Their cognate antigens are unknown. Sequencing was preceded by expansion of antigen-specific CD4+ T cells with viral peptide pools in the ViraFEST assay. Following culture for approximately ten days, CD4+ T cells were isolated. The participants, recipients of two vaccine doses, got either BNT162b2 or mRNA-1273. Sequenced material: CD4+ T cells from PBMCs cultured with HCoV-229E spike peptides, taken after COVID-19 vaccination. The receptors were gathered from a human donor who received a COVID-19 vaccine.

V usage is TRBV14 and J usage is TRBJ2-3; D may be TRBD1 or TRBD2 (6 bases each). Looked up from germline, CDR1 is SGHDN and CDR2 is FVKESK. This CDR3 is 16 amino acids long. V was trimmed by 10 bases and J by 2 bases, leaving 22 bases between them. The CDR3 coding sequence is TGTGCCACTGCCTTGTCGGGGGCGGCGGTCACAGATACGCAGTATTTT. As protein: CATALSGAAVTDTQYF.

This rearrangement joins TRBV25-1 to TRBJ2-1; D tentatively fits TRBD1 or TRBD2 (6 bases each). The CDR3 runs to 12 residues. The V gene's germline CDR1 is MGHDK and CDR2 SYGVNS. With 9 bases removed from V and 8 bases from J, the gap between germline ends came to 14 bases. The CDR3 spells CARLGGPDEQFF. The CDR3 DNA follows: TGTGCCAGACTAGGGGGGCCCGATGAGCAGTTCTTC.

There are a few counts of this clone. The chain links TRBV27 to TRBJ2-1; the match to TRBD2 covers 8 bases. This CDR3 region has 11 residues. V shed 4 bases and J 15 bases; nucleotides not matched to a gene: 5. The germline V gene encodes CDR1 MNHEY and CDR2 SMNVEV (reference sequence). The CDR3 nucleotides read TGTGCCAGCAGTTCGGGACTAGTTCCGTTCTTC. This codes for CASSSGLVPFF.

The rearrangement links TRBV19 to TRBJ1-5; D possibly corresponds to TRBD1 (5 bases). V was pared by 7 bases and J by 7 bases, with 23 bases between. This CDR3 is 16 amino acids long. The germline V gene has CDR1 LNHDA and CDR2 SQIVND (reference sequence). The CDR3 region has the DNA TGTGCCAGTAAGACCCCTTGGGGACTTTTTGGACAGCCCCAGCATTTT. Translation: CASKTPWGLFGQPQHF.

This clone occurred once. The CDR3 reads CASGTGQGDGELFF. For the CDR3, the DNA is TGCGCCAGCGGTACAGGACAGGGGGACGGGGAGCTGTTTTTT. The genes are TRBV5-1 and TRBJ2-2; 10 bases fit TRBD1. J lost 7 bases, V lost 7 bases, and 7 bases had no gene match. This CDR3 is built from 14 residues. Per the germline V gene, CDR1 is SGHRS and CDR2 is YFSETQ. Full variable domain (rest looked up from reference TRBV5-1 and TRBJ2-2): KAGVTQTPRYLIKTRGQQVTLSCSPISGHRSVSWYQQTPGQGLQFLFEYFSETQRNKGNFPGRFSGRQFSNSRSEMNVSTLELGDSALYLCASGTGQGDGELFFGEGSRLTVL.

Here the CDR3 DNA reads TGTGCCAGCGCCCCCTACTCGGGCGAGCAGTACGTC. Its translation is CASAPYSGEQYV. The chain employs TRBV6-6 and TRBJ2-7; D ambiguous. CDR3 size: 12 residues. V dropped 8 bases and J dropped 6 bases, with 14 bases sitting between them. The V gene's germline CDR1 is MNHNY and CDR2 SVGAGI (reference sequence).

This chain links TRBV24-1 with TRBJ2-2, with no clear D. Trimming shortened V by 4 bases and J by 4 bases, and 12 bases separated the two germline ends. Germline CDR1 and CDR2: KGHDR and SFDVKD. CDR3 size: 15 residues. CDR3 coding DNA: TGTGCCACCAGTGACCCTCAAGTAGCCACCGGGGAGCTGTTTTTT. Its protein product is CATSDPQVATGELFF.

The V call is TRBV19, the J call TRBJ1-6, with D unresolved. The CDR3 is made up of 18 amino acids. Germline CDR1 is LNHDA and CDR2 is SQIVND (reference sequence). Deletions cut 4 bases from V and 7 bases from J, with 23 bases between. As DNA, the CDR3 is TGTGCCAGTAGTAAAGTACTAAGAGACACTGCCGGCAATTCACCCCTCCACTTT. This encodes CASSKVLRDTAGNSPLHF.

This clone was observed a few times. The genes are TRBV10-1 and TRBJ1-5, with a weak D call TRBD1 (6 bases). CDR1 WNHNN and CDR2 SYGVQD come from the germline V gene (reference sequence). V was shortened by 5 bases and J by 7 bases, with 12 bases between the two germline ends. The CDR3 is 13 amino acids. The CDR3 is CASSSGVSQPQHF. The CDR3 nucleotides are TGCGCCAGCAGTTCAGGGGTTAGCCAGCCCCAGCATTTT.

This clone appeared a few times. The rearrangement joins TRBV2 to TRBJ1-2; D possibly corresponds to TRBD1 (5 bases). CDR1 is SNHLY, CDR2 FYNNEI, per germline. The CDR3 extends over 13 amino acids. V lost 2 bases, J lost 7 bases, and 11 bases lay in between. The CDR3 spells CASSEYPQGGYTF. CDR3 bases: TGTGCCAGCAGTGAATATCCCCAGGGTGGCTACACCTTC.

V and J are TRBV20-1 and TRBJ2-5; D is unresolved. The CDR3 runs to 9 residues. Germline loops: CDR1 DFQATT, CDR2 SNEGSKA (reference sequence). V shed 6 bases and J shed 5 bases, with 4 bases lying between them. CDR3 nucleotides: TGCAGTGCGCCGGAGACCCAGTACTTC. It specifies CSAPETQYF.

The chain carries TRBV5-1 and TRBJ2-1, with a tentative D call TRBD2 (5 bases). Trimming stripped 6 bases from V and 4 bases from J, with 14 bases between. Germline-derived CDR1 and CDR2 are SGHRS and YFSETQ. The CDR3 has 14 residues. The CDR3 DNA reads TGCGCCAGCAACGAGGGCGGTTCGTACAATGAGCAGTTCTTC. This translates into CASNEGGSYNEQFF.

The sample holds one count of this clone. The chain links TRBV5-4 to TRBJ1-2; D unclear. V gave up 4 bases and J gave up 7 bases, with 11 bases separating them. The germline CDR1 and CDR2 sequences are SGHNT and YYREEE (reference sequence). The CDR3 is made up of 12 amino acids. The CDR3, as DNA: TGTGCCAGCAGCAAGGATAATCTTGGCTACACCTTC. It encodes CASSKDNLGYTF. The entire variable domain, with the rest obtained from reference TRBV5-4 and TRBJ1-2, is as follows: ETGVTQSPTHLIKTRGQQVTLRCSSQSGHNTVSWYQQALGQGPQFIFQYYREEENGRGNFPPRFSGLQFPNYSSELNVNALELDDSALYLCASSKDNLGYTFGSGTRLTVV.

V gene TRBV6-5 combines with J gene TRBJ1-2; D is undetermined. The CDR3 loop spans 12 amino acids. The germline V and J ends were trimmed by 4 bases and 3 bases, with 6 bases remaining between them. CDR1 is MNHEY and CDR2 is SVGAGI in the germline V gene. The CDR3 region is CASSSGYYGYTF. CDR3 sequence (DNA): TGTGCCAGCAGTTCGGGCTACTATGGCTACACCTTC.

This chain connects TRBV7-9 to TRBJ1-2, with D possibly matching TRBD1 (5 bases). Trimming stripped 11 bases from V and 4 bases from J, with 8 bases between. CDR3 length equals 10 residues. CDR1 is SEHNR, CDR2 FQNEAQ, per germline (reference sequence). In DNA, the CDR3 is TGTGCCGCGGGGCGCTATGGCTACACCTTC. The encoded protein is CAAGRYGYTF. The whole variable domain, filled in from reference TRBV7-9 and TRBJ1-2, reads DTGVSQNPRHKITKRGQNVTFRCDPISEHNRLYWYRQTLGQGPEFLTYFQNEAQLEKSRLLSDRFSAERPKGSFSTLEIQRTEQGDSAMYLCAAGRYGYTFGSGTRLTVV.

The rearrangement joins TRBV15 to TRBJ2-5; 8 nucleotides match TRBD2. Germline V lookup: CDR1 LNHNV, CDR2 YYDKDF (reference sequence). The CDR3 length is 15 residues. The junction had 2 bases not matched to a gene; V was cut back by 0 bases and J by 2 bases. The CDR3 sequence: CATSREAGDQETQYF. For the CDR3, the DNA is TGTGCCACCAGCAGAGAAGCGGGGGATCAAGAGACCCAGTACTTC.